This T cell receptor beta chain was documented in a study of control samples from healthy donors and cancer patients. The table came from immunoSEQ multiplex PCR; TCRdb's copy has only in-frame clones and leaves some out. In the table there are about 85,000 clones, around nine tenths of which are singletons. The CDR3 consists of 13 residues. Trimming took 10 bases from V and 1 from J, leaving 12 bases between them. From germline, CDR1 is MGHDK and CDR2 SYGVNS. The sequence was obtained from a man in his fifties in good health. The specimen was blood. This sequence joins TRBV25-1 and TRBJ2-3; D gene uncertain. CDR3 region: CATGRPGTDTQYF. CDR3 DNA sequence: TGTGCCACGGGCAGGCCTGGCACAGATACGCAGTATTTT.